The 2 T cell receptor beta chains given below trace back to one sample, sequenced in a study of blood T cell repertoires in COVID-19. The method was immunoSEQ multiplex PCR; TCRdb's version includes in-frame clones alone and lacks a portion of them. The profile shows around 84,000 clones, approximately 86% of them singletons. What was sequenced was peripheral blood. These receptors were obtained from a man older than 75 with active or convalescent COVID-19.

The V call is TRBV27, the J call TRBJ1-1; 8 positions agree with TRBD1. J gave up 1 base and V 4 bases, and 8 bases lay outside the gene matches. The length of the CDR3 is 16 residues. The V gene's germline CDR1 is MNHEY and CDR2 SMNVEV (reference sequence). CDR3 bases: TGTGCCAGCAGTTCGATGAGACAGGGGTCGAACACTGAAGCTTTCTTT. This gives the protein CASSSMRQGSNTEAFF.

The chain has TRBV10-2 and TRBJ2-2, with 7 bases matching TRBD1. V trimming: 6 bases; J trimming: 5 bases; junction bases outside the gene matches: 9. The CDR3 totals 15 residues. The germline V gene has CDR1 WSHSY and CDR2 SAAADI. The CDR3 protein is CASRLNRGGTGELFF. CDR3 coding DNA: TGCGCCAGCAGACTTAACAGGGGTGGAACCGGGGAGCTGTTTTTT.